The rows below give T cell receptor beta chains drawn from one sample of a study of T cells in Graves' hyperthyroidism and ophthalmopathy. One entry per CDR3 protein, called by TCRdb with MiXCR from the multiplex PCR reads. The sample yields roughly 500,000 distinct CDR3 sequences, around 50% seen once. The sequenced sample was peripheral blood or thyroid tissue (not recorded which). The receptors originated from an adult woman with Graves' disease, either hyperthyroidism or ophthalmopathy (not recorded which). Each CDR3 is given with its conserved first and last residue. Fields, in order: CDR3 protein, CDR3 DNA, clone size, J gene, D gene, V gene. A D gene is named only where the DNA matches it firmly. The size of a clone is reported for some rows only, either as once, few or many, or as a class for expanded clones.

cdr3_aa: CAIRAGGSTEAFF
cdr3_nt: TGTGCCATCAGGGCAGGGGGTAGCACTGAAGCTTTCTTT
clone_size: .
j_call: TRBJ1-1
d_call: TRBD1
v_call: TRBV10-3

cdr3_aa: CASSSDGGGNTIYF
cdr3_nt: TGTGCCAGCAGCTCTGACGGGGGGGGAAACACCATATATTTT
clone_size: .
j_call: TRBJ1-3
d_call: .
v_call: TRBV7-9

cdr3_aa: CASSLVEGQTTANTF
cdr3_nt: TGTGCCAGCAGCTTAGTTGAGGGACAAACCACCGCCAACACCTTC
clone_size: .
j_call: TRBJ1-2
d_call: .
v_call: TRBV7-9

cdr3_aa: CASTQTDYSNQPQHF
cdr3_nt: TGTGCCAGTACCCAGACAGATTATAGCAATCAGCCCCAGCATTTT
clone_size: once
j_call: TRBJ1-5
d_call: .
v_call: TRBV19

cdr3_aa: CASSARVISYGYTF
cdr3_nt: TGTGCCAGCAGCGCACGGGTCATTTCCTATGGCTACACCTTC
clone_size: many
j_call: TRBJ1-2
d_call: .
v_call: TRBV7-2

cdr3_aa: CASSWITSGSETQYF
cdr3_nt: TGCGCCAGCAGCTGGATTACTAGCGGGAGCGAGACCCAGTACTTC
clone_size: many
j_call: TRBJ2-5
d_call: TRBD2
v_call: TRBV5-1

cdr3_aa: CSARPGTANTEAFF
cdr3_nt: TGCAGTGCTAGACCAGGGACCGCGAACACTGAAGCTTTCTTT
clone_size: many
j_call: TRBJ1-1
d_call: .
v_call: TRBV20-1

cdr3_aa: CASSQVRYTGELFF
cdr3_nt: TGTGCCAGCAGCCAAGTGAGGTACACCGGGGAGCTGTTTTTT
clone_size: .
j_call: TRBJ2-2
d_call: .
v_call: TRBV28

cdr3_aa: CASRGQGISYNSPLHF
cdr3_nt: TGTGCCAGCAGAGGACAGGGGATTTCCTATAATTCACCCCTCCACTTT
clone_size: .
j_call: TRBJ1-6
d_call: TRBD1
v_call: TRBV28

cdr3_aa: CASSGTGTGYYEQYF
cdr3_nt: TGCGCCAGCAGTGGAACCGGGACAGGGTACTACGAGCAGTACTTC
clone_size: once
j_call: TRBJ2-7
d_call: TRBD1
v_call: TRBV10-2

cdr3_aa: CASRGTEDGYTF
cdr3_nt: TGTGCCAGCAGGGGGACAGAAGATGGCTACACCTTC
clone_size: .
j_call: TRBJ1-2
d_call: TRBD1
v_call: TRBV12-3/TRBV12-4

cdr3_aa: CASSPQGAFGYTF
cdr3_nt: TGTGCCAGCAGCCCACAGGGGGCGTTTGGCTACACCTTC
clone_size: few
j_call: TRBJ1-2
d_call: TRBD1
v_call: TRBV7-9

cdr3_aa: CASSPRDTPTGELFF
cdr3_nt: TGTGCCAGCAGTCCTCGGGACACCCCCACCGGGGAGCTGTTTTTT
clone_size: many
j_call: TRBJ2-2
d_call: .
v_call: TRBV12-3/TRBV12-4

cdr3_aa: CAIKGTERDSYEQYF
cdr3_nt: TGTGCCATCAAGGGGACGGAGCGGGACTCCTACGAGCAGTACTTC
clone_size: many
j_call: TRBJ2-7
d_call: TRBD2
v_call: TRBV10-3

cdr3_aa: CASSQETSGYTGELFF
cdr3_nt: TGCGCCAGCAGCCAAGAAACTAGCGGATACACCGGGGAGCTGTTTTTT
clone_size: .
j_call: TRBJ2-2
d_call: TRBD2
v_call: TRBV7-6

cdr3_aa: CASTPFQGGYEQYF
cdr3_nt: TGTGCCAGCACTCCTTTCCAGGGTGGGTACGAGCAGTACTTC
clone_size: .
j_call: TRBJ2-7
d_call: .
v_call: TRBV7-2

cdr3_aa: CASSKALQSQPQHF
cdr3_nt: TGTGCCAGCAGCAAAGCCTTACAGAGTCAGCCCCAGCATTTT
clone_size: many
j_call: TRBJ1-5
d_call: .
v_call: TRBV9

cdr3_aa: CAIRGGQGAVKTQYF
cdr3_nt: TGTGCCATCAGGGGAGGACAGGGGGCGGTAAAGACCCAGTACTTC
clone_size: .
j_call: TRBJ2-5
d_call: TRBD1
v_call: TRBV10-3

cdr3_aa: CASSEALAGGWGEQYF
cdr3_nt: TGTGCCAGCAGTGAAGCGCTGGCGGGAGGCTGGGGGGAGCAGTACTTC
clone_size: .
j_call: TRBJ2-7
d_call: TRBD2
v_call: TRBV2

cdr3_aa: CASRRGQGPLETQYF
cdr3_nt: TGTGCCAGCAGGAGGGGTCAGGGCCCGTTAGAGACCCAGTACTTC
clone_size: .
j_call: TRBJ2-5
d_call: .
v_call: TRBV2

cdr3_aa: CASSLGRTLRSGNTIYF
cdr3_nt: TGCGCCAGCAGCTTGGGCCGGACACTCCGCTCTGGAAACACCATATATTTT
clone_size: many
j_call: TRBJ1-3
d_call: .
v_call: TRBV5-1

cdr3_aa: CASYPGQGSQPQYF
cdr3_nt: TGTGCCAGCTATCCGGGACAGGGGAGTCAGCCCCAGTACTTC
clone_size: .
j_call: TRBJ2-5
d_call: TRBD1
v_call: TRBV6-1

cdr3_aa: CSVERPGAYGYTF
cdr3_nt: TGCAGCGTTGAACGTCCGGGAGCCTATGGCTACACCTTC
clone_size: .
j_call: TRBJ1-2
d_call: .
v_call: TRBV29-1

cdr3_aa: CASSFDPTSREANVLTF
cdr3_nt: TGCGCCAGCAGCTTTGACCCAACCTCCCGAGAGGCCAACGTCCTGACTTTC
clone_size: .
j_call: TRBJ2-6
d_call: .
v_call: TRBV5-1

cdr3_aa: CASSLESGRSTGELFF
cdr3_nt: TGTGCCAGCAGCTTAGAATCGGGACGGAGCACCGGGGAGCTGTTTTTT
clone_size: .
j_call: TRBJ2-2
d_call: .
v_call: TRBV7-2

cdr3_aa: CAISDRAASGANVLTF
cdr3_nt: TGTGCCATCAGTGACAGGGCCGCCTCTGGGGCCAACGTCCTGACTTTC
clone_size: .
j_call: TRBJ2-6
d_call: TRBD1
v_call: TRBV10-1

cdr3_aa: CASSFVRGRGQETQYF
cdr3_nt: TGTGCCAGCAGCTTTGTGCGTGGCAGGGGGCAAGAGACCCAGTACTTC
clone_size: many
j_call: TRBJ2-5
d_call: TRBD1
v_call: TRBV7-2

cdr3_aa: CASSLGDGSPLHF
cdr3_nt: TGCGCCAGCAGCTTGGGTGATGGTTCACCCCTCCACTTT
clone_size: .
j_call: TRBJ1-6
d_call: .
v_call: TRBV5-1

cdr3_aa: CAISEADTEAFF
cdr3_nt: TGTGCCATCAGTGAGGCAGACACTGAAGCTTTCTTT
clone_size: few
j_call: TRBJ1-1
d_call: .
v_call: TRBV10-3

cdr3_aa: CASRLGEWPQHF
cdr3_nt: TGTGCCAGCAGGCTCGGGGAGTGGCCCCAGCATTTT
clone_size: .
j_call: TRBJ1-5
d_call: .
v_call: TRBV2

cdr3_aa: CASSLAVEGGGELFF
cdr3_nt: TGTGCCAGCAGCTTAGCGGTGGAGGGAGGCGGGGAGCTGTTTTTT
clone_size: .
j_call: TRBJ2-2
d_call: .
v_call: TRBV11-2

cdr3_aa: CATSREDRGDYGYTF
cdr3_nt: TGTGCCACCAGCAGAGAGGACAGGGGGGACTATGGCTACACCTTC
clone_size: few
j_call: TRBJ1-2
d_call: TRBD1
v_call: TRBV15

cdr3_aa: CASSVAGINEKLFF
cdr3_nt: TGTGCCAGCAGCGTAGCAGGGATTAATGAAAAACTGTTTTTT
clone_size: .
j_call: TRBJ1-4
d_call: .
v_call: TRBV9

cdr3_aa: CASSSTQGYQQYF
cdr3_nt: TGTGCCAGCAGTTCAACCCAGGGCTACCAGCAGTACTTC
clone_size: .
j_call: TRBJ2-7
d_call: .
v_call: TRBV12-3/TRBV12-4

cdr3_aa: CSVDGGQNTGEPQYF
cdr3_nt: TGCAGCGTTGATGGGGGACAGAACACCGGGGAGCCCCAGTACTTC
clone_size: .
j_call: TRBJ2-5
d_call: TRBD1
v_call: TRBV29-1

cdr3_aa: CASSLTGASNEKLFF
cdr3_nt: TGCGCCAGCAGCTTAACTGGGGCTTCTAATGAAAAACTGTTTTTT
clone_size: .
j_call: TRBJ1-4
d_call: .
v_call: TRBV5-1

cdr3_aa: CASSEAAAGAFF
cdr3_nt: TGTGCCAGCAGTGAAGCGGCGGCTGGGGCTTTTTTT
clone_size: .
j_call: TRBJ1-5
d_call: .
v_call: TRBV2

cdr3_aa: CATSDLLGEQYF
cdr3_nt: TGTGCCACCAGTGATCTGTTGGGGGAGCAGTACTTC
clone_size: many
j_call: TRBJ2-7
d_call: .
v_call: TRBV24-1

cdr3_aa: CASSPGESWPNYHEQYF
cdr3_nt: TGCGCCAGCAGCCCTGGGGAGTCTTGGCCGAACTACCACGAGCAGTACTTC
clone_size: once
j_call: TRBJ2-7
d_call: .
v_call: TRBV7-9

cdr3_aa: CASSLEGIGGNTIYF
cdr3_nt: TGCGCCAGCAGCTTGGAGGGGATAGGCGGAAACACCATATATTTT
clone_size: .
j_call: TRBJ1-3
d_call: .
v_call: TRBV5-1

cdr3_aa: CASSGAGGTDTQYF
cdr3_nt: TGTGCCAGCAGTGGGGCAGGGGGCACAGATACGCAGTATTTT
clone_size: .
j_call: TRBJ2-3
d_call: .
v_call: TRBV2